The 12 T cell receptor beta chains given below trace back to one sample, sequenced in a study of T cell responses to AZD1222 COVID-19 vaccine. TCRdb's copy holds only in-frame clones and misses some; the assay was immunoSEQ multiplex PCR. The profile shows 80,000 to 130,000 clones, 87% of them singletons. The sample was peripheral blood, taken on day 0 of AZD1222 vaccination. The receptors were gathered from an adult in good health.

The chain couples TRBV4-3 to TRBJ1-2; TRBD1 is a possible D gene (5 bases). V was cut by 0 bases and J by 7 bases, with 24 bases left in between. The CDR3 totals 18 residues. The germline gives CDR1 LGHNA, CDR2 YSLEER. The CDR3 sequence is CASSQDYVSSGGGVGYTF. For the CDR3, the DNA is TGCGCCAGCAGCCAAGATTACGTGTCTTCCGGGGGGGGTGTTGGCTACACCTTC.

This chain links TRBV6-6 with TRBJ1-5, with D perhaps matching TRBD1 (5 bases). This CDR3 region has 15 residues. The V end lost 5 bases, the J end lost 2 bases, and 13 bases lay between the germline ends. Per germline, CDR1 MNHNY and CDR2 SVGAGI (reference sequence). The CDR3 bases are TGTGCCAGCAGTAAAGGGGTGGAAGGCAATCAGCCCCAGCATTTT. Protein product: CASSKGVEGNQPQHF.

The chain recombines TRBV11-2 with TRBJ1-2, with 8 positions matching TRBD1. With 1 base clipped from V and 4 bases from J, the junction kept 8 bases outside the gene matches. The CDR3 is 16 residues long. CDR1 is SGHAT, CDR2 FQNNGV, per germline. The CDR3 bases are TGTGCCAGCAGCTTAGGACCCCGGGGGACAGGCTATGGCTACACCTTC. Translating it yields CASSLGPRGTGYGYTF.

V usage is TRBV2 and J usage is TRBJ1-4; the match to TRBD1 covers 8 bases. The germline V gene encodes CDR1 SNHLY and CDR2 FYNNEI. This CDR3 comprises 14 residues. V shed 5 bases and J 8 bases; nucleotides not matched to a gene: 7. The CDR3 is CASSKDRVGEKLFF. CDR3 DNA: TGTGCCAGCAGTAAGGACAGGGTTGGGGAAAAACTGTTTTTT.

The chain recombines TRBV7-9 with TRBJ2-1, with D maybe TRBD2 (6 bases). V was shortened by 2 bases and J by 5 bases, with 16 bases between the two germline ends. CDR1 and CDR2 from the germline V gene are SEHNR and FQNEAQ (reference sequence). This CDR3 has 16 amino acids. The CDR3 reads CASSLPRGRLDNEQFF. The DNA for the CDR3 is TGTGCCAGCAGCTTACCCCGTGGGAGGCTTGACAATGAGCAGTTCTTC.

This chain joins TRBV2 and TRBJ2-3; D possibly corresponds to TRBD2 (6 bases). The CDR3 is made up of 15 amino acids. V dropped 2 bases and J dropped 3 bases, with 12 bases sitting between them. Per the germline V gene, CDR1 is SNHLY and CDR2 is FYNNEI. CDR3 bases: TGTGCCAGCAGTGAACTGCGGGGCGGGACAGATACGCAGTATTTT. It codes for CASSELRGGTDTQYF.

This clone appeared once. The chain employs TRBV7-9 and TRBJ2-1; 8 nucleotides line up with TRBD2. The CDR3 runs 15 residues. Trimming at V came to 2 bases and at J to 4 bases, leaving 4 bases not matched to a gene. Germline V lookup: CDR1 SEHNR, CDR2 FQNEAQ (reference sequence). The CDR3 sequence is CASSLTGLGYNEQFF. The DNA for the CDR3 is TGTGCCAGCAGCTTAACGGGACTAGGGTACAATGAGCAGTTCTTC.

This chain connects TRBV18 to TRBJ1-1, with 7 bases lining up with TRBD1. The CDR3 sequence is 15 residues long. Losses at the gene ends were 5 bases for V and 0 bases for J; bases not matched to a gene: 6. CDR1 is KGHSH, CDR2 LQKENI, per germline. The CDR3 DNA sequence: TGTGCCAGCTCAACGACAGGGAACATGAACACTGAAGCTTTCTTT. It codes for CASSTTGNMNTEAFF.

The rearrangement joins TRBV7-6 to TRBJ2-5; D may correspond to TRBD1 or TRBD2 (7 bases each). The V end was cut by 5 bases, the J end by 2 bases, with 15 bases between. The CDR3 extends over 15 amino acids. CDR1 and CDR2 from the germline V gene are SGHVS and FNYEAQ. The CDR3: CASSPQGGKQETQYF. CDR3 coding DNA: TGTGCCAGCAGCCCGCAGGGGGGGAAACAAGAGACCCAGTACTTC.

This chain connects TRBV9 to TRBJ1-1, with D uncertain. The CDR3 length is 13 residues. CDR1 is SGDLS and CDR2 is YYNGEE in the germline V gene. Trimming cost V 1 base and J 1 base, with 5 bases left between them. CDR3 nucleotides: TGTGCCAGCAGCGTACGGGGGAACACTGAAGCTTTCTTT. It codes for CASSVRGNTEAFF. The full variable domain, in which reference TRBV9 and TRBJ1-1 provide the parts outside the CDR3, is DSGVTQTPKHLITATGQRVTLRCSPRSGDLSVYWYQQSLDQGLQFLIQYYNGEERAKGNILERFSAQQFPDLHSELNLSSLELGDSALYFCASSVRGNTEAFFGQGTRLTVV.

V gene TRBV27 combines with J gene TRBJ1-4; the D gene is possibly TRBD1 (6 bases). The V end was cut by 5 bases, the J end by 4 bases, with 14 bases between. CDR1 is MNHEY and CDR2 is SMNVEV in the germline V gene (reference sequence). The CDR3 sequence is 15 residues long. CDR3 sequence: CASSEPGQINEKLFF. The CDR3 DNA reads TGTGCCAGCAGTGAGCCGGGACAAATTAATGAAAAACTGTTTTTT. The entire variable domain, with the rest obtained from reference TRBV27 and TRBJ1-4, is as follows: EAQVTQNPRYLITVTGKKLTVTCSQNMNHEYMSWYRQDPGLGLRQIYYSMNVEVTDKGDVPEGYKVSRKEKRNFPLILESPSPNQTSLYFCASSEPGQINEKLFFGSGTQLSVL.

This chain links TRBV3-1 (or the pseudogene TRBV3-2) with TRBJ2-7; 9 nucleotides match TRBD1. CDR3 size: 17 residues. With 1 base clipped from V and 3 bases from J, the junction kept 10 bases outside the gene matches. Germline V gene data show CDR1 as LGHDT and CDR2 as YNNKEL (reference sequence). In DNA, the CDR3 is TGTGCCAGCAGCCAAGGAGGTCTCGGGACAGGGTGCTACGAGCAGTACTTC. Amino acids: CASSQGGLGTGCYEQYF.